What follows are 2 T cell receptor beta chains derived from one specimen sequenced in a study of cytomegalovirus exposure and HLA in healthy donors. The PCR ran on 60 Vbeta and 13 Jbeta primers. Generated by immunoSEQ multiplex PCR, the TCRdb table keeps only in-frame clones and is missing some. Found here are about 140,000 clones, 76% of them singletons; the top ten hold 2.5% to 3.5%. Sequencing used PBMCs. These receptors came from a man aged 35 to 55 in good health and CMV-seronegative.

The chain links TRBV4-3 to TRBJ2-1; TRBD1 aligns across 8 bases. V gave up 4 bases and J gave up 5 bases; unmatched junction bases: 4. The CDR3 runs to 14 residues. In germline, CDR1 is LGHNA, CDR2 YSLEER. The CDR3 spells CASSPGQGNNEQFF. The CDR3 DNA follows: TGCGCCAGCAGCCCCGGACAGGGAAACAATGAGCAGTTCTTC.

In its sample, this clone was seen a few times. This CDR3 is CASKGGQGFPGELFF. Here the CDR3 DNA reads TGTGCCAGTAAGGGTGGGCAGGGCTTCCCCGGGGAGCTGTTTTTT. The chain uses TRBV19 and TRBJ2-2; weak D call: TRBD1 (5 bases). The V end lost 7 bases, the J end lost 6 bases, and 18 bases lay between the germline ends. Germline V gene sequence: CDR1 LNHDA, CDR2 SQIVND (reference sequence). There are 15 residues in the CDR3.